The next 8 T cell receptor beta chains were all read from a single sample in a study of cytomegalovirus exposure and HLA in healthy donors. PCR involved 60 Vbeta and 13 Jbeta primers. TCRdb's table, derived via immunoSEQ multiplex PCR, lists solely in-frame clones and lacks some. The table shows approximately 120,000 clones, with roughly 70% occurring only once. Specimen: PBMCs. These receptor sequences come from a man aged 35 to 55 in good health and CMV-seronegative.

In DNA, the CDR3 is TGTGCCAGCAGTTTGTCCACCTCCGGGACAGGAGACGAGCAGTACTTC. Its translation is CASSLSTSGTGDEQYF. The V gene is TRBV27, the J gene TRBJ2-7, with 8 bases aligning to TRBD1. Trimming at V came to 3 bases and at J to 5 bases, leaving 12 bases not matched to a gene. Germline assignment: CDR1 MNHEY and CDR2 SMNVEV (reference sequence). The length of the CDR3 is 16 residues.

The chain carries TRBV29-1 and TRBJ1-1; 9 nucleotides align to TRBD1. Trimming at V came to 6 bases and at J to 5 bases, leaving 10 bases not matched to a gene. Germline CDR1 is SQVTM and CDR2 is ANQGSEA. The CDR3 runs to 14 residues. The CDR3 sequence is CSVSRDRVGTEAFF. The CDR3 bases are TGCAGCGTGTCCCGGGACAGGGTGGGGACTGAAGCTTTCTTT.

This chain uses TRBV27 with TRBJ2-7; perhaps TRBD2 as D (5 bases). The V end was cut by 2 bases, the J end by 3 bases, with 11 bases between. Looked up from germline, CDR1 is MNHEY and CDR2 is SMNVEV (reference sequence). The CDR3 runs 14 residues. The chain's CDR3 is CASSLTSGDYEQYF. DNA of the CDR3: TGTGCCAGCAGTTTAACTAGTGGGGACTACGAGCAGTACTTC.

There are many counts of this clone. The chain recombines TRBV7-2 with TRBJ1-5; perhaps TRBD1 as D (5 bases). The CDR3 sequence is 15 residues long. Between the trimmed V and J ends, which lost 5 bases and 5 bases, there was a span of 16 bases. CDR1 is SGHTA and CDR2 is FQGNSA in the germline V gene. The CDR3 DNA follows: TGTGCCAGCAGCCGGGAGGGGCAACAGGATCAGCCCCAGCATTTT. Translated, it gives CASSREGQQDQPQHF.

CDR3 coding DNA: TGTGCCAGTAGTATAGTTGGGGGCGCATCCGGGGAGCTGTTTTTT. Protein product: CASSIVGGASGELFF. The genes are TRBV19 and TRBJ2-2, with D perhaps matching TRBD1 (6 bases). The V and J ends lost 1 base and 6 bases respectively, with 12 bases between them. The CDR3 is 15 amino acids. CDR1 LNHDA and CDR2 SQIVND come from the germline V gene (reference sequence).

The rearrangement links TRBV14 to TRBJ2-7; no clear D. Per germline, CDR1 SGHDN and CDR2 FVKESK. Deletions cut 0 bases from V and 4 bases from J, with 7 bases between. The CDR3 runs 13 residues. CDR3 protein: CASSQDVRYEQYF. CDR3 bases: TGTGCCAGCAGCCAAGATGTCAGGTACGAGCAGTACTTC.

The J gene is TRBJ2-5, the V gene TRBV19; TRBD2 aligns across 9 bases. Germline V CDR1 and CDR2: LNHDA, SQIVND (reference sequence). The CDR3 loop spans 15 amino acids. J was trimmed by 4 bases and V by 7 bases; bases with no gene match: 10. CDR3 sequence: CASTPGGGGGETQYF. CDR3 DNA sequence: TGTGCCAGTACCCCAGGCGGGGGGGGAGGAGAGACCCAGTACTTC.

The count of this clone is one. The chain employs TRBV7-9 and TRBJ2-3; 7 bases agree with TRBD2. V lost 4 bases and J lost 2; bases outside the gene matches: 9. CDR1 and CDR2 from the germline V gene are SEHNR and FQNEAQ (reference sequence). This CDR3 spans 16 amino acids. The CDR3 reads CASSSRLAPFTDTQYF. CDR3 sequence (DNA): TGTGCCAGCAGCTCCCGACTAGCTCCTTTCACAGATACGCAGTATTTT.